The entry below gives a single T cell receptor beta chain sequence along with its context. This sample stems from a study of brain T cells in children with intractable seizures. Only in-frame clones appear in the TCRdb table, and some are missing; sequencing was by immunoSEQ multiplex PCR. The sample holds 300,000 to 400,000 clones, roughly 93% seen once. The V and J ends lost 5 bases and 4 bases respectively, with 11 bases between them. CDR1 is SGHVS, CDR2 FNYEAQ, per germline. The CDR3 is 13 residues long. Time point denoted: blood from clinic visit 5 months post-surgery; TSC patient then seizure free.

This clonotype originated in a boy in the first two years of life with tuberous sclerosis and intractable seizures. V usage is TRBV7-6 and J usage is TRBJ1-1; no firm D call. The sequencing here drew on peripheral blood, taken roughly 5 months after surgery. This chain's CDR3 is CASSAGVVTEAFF. The CDR3 region has the DNA TGTGCCAGCAGCGCTGGGGTTGTCACTGAAGCTTTCTTT.